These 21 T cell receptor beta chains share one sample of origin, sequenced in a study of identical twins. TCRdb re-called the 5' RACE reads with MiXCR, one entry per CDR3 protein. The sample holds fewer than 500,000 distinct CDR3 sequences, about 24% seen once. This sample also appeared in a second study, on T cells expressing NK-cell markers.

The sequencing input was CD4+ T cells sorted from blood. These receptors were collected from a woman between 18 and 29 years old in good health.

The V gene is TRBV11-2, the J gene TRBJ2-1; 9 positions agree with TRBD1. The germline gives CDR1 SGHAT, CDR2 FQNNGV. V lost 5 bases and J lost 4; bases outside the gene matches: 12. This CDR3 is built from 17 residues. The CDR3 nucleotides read TGTGCCAGCAGCCCCCGTAGGCGGGACAGGGTTTACAATGAGCAGTTCTTC. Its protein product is CASSPRRRDRVYNEQFF.

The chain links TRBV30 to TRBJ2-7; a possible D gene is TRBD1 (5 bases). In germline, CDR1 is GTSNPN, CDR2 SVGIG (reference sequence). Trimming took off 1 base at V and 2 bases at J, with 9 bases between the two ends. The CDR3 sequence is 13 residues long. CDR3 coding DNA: TGTGCCTGGAGTGAACAGGAGCCCTACGAGCAGTACTTC. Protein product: CAWSEQEPYEQYF.

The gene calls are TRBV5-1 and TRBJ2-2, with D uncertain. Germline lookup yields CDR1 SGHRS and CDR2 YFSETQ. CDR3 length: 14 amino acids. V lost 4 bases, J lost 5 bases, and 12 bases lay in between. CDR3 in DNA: TGCGCCAGCAGCCCGATGAACCCTACCGGGGAGCTGTTTTTT. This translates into CASSPMNPTGELFF.

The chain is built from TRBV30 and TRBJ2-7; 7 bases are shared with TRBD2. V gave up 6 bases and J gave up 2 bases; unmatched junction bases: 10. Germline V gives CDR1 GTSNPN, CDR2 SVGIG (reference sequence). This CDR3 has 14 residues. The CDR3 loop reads CACSSTSVAYEQYF. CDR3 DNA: TGTGCCTGCTCATCCACTAGCGTGGCCTACGAGCAGTACTTC. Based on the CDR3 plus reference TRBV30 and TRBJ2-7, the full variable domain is SQTIHQWPATLVQPVGSPLSLECTVEGTSNPNLYWYRQAAGRGLQLLFYSVGIGQISSEVPQNLSASRPQDRQFILSSKKLLLSDSGFYLCACSSTSVAYEQYFGPGTRLTVT.

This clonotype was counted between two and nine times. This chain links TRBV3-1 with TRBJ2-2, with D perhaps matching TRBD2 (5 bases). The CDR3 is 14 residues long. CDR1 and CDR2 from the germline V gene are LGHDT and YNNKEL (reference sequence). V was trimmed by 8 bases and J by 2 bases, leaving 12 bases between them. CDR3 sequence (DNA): TGTGCCAGCGGGGTTAGCGTAAACACCGGGGAGCTGTTTTTT. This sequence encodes CASGVSVNTGELFF.

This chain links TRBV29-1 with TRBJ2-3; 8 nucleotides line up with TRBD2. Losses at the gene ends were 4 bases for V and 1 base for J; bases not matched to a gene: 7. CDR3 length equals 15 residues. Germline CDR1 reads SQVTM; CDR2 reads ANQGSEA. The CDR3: CSVARAGVGTDTQYF. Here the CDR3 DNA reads TGCAGCGTTGCGCGAGCGGGAGTGGGCACAGATACGCAGTATTTT.

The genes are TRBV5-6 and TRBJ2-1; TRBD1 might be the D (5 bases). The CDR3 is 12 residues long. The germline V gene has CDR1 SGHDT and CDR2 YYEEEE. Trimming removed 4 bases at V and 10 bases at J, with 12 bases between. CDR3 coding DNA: TGTGCCAGCAGCCCAGGGCCCCTCGAGCAGTTCTTC. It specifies CASSPGPLEQFF.

CDR3 sequence reads: CSAGTSAGNTQYF. In DNA form, the CDR3 reads TGCAGTGCCGGGACTAGCGCTGGTAATACGCAGTATTTT. This chain connects TRBV20-1 to TRBJ2-3; 10 nucleotides line up with TRBD2. The germline V gene has CDR1 DFQATT and CDR2 SNEGSKA (reference sequence). The CDR3 length is 13 residues. After removal of 6 bases from V and 7 bases from J, the junction contained 7 bases not matched to a gene.

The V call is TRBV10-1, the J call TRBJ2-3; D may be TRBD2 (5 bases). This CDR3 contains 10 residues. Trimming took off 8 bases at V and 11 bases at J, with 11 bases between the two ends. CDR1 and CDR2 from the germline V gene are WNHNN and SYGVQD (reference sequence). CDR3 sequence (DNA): TGCGCCAGCTCCGTAGAGGGGCAGTATTTT. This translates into CASSVEGQYF.

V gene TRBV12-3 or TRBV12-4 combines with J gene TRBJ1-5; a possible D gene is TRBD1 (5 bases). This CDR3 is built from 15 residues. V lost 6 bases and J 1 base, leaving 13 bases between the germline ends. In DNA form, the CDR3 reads TGTGCCAGCAGGGGTGGGGGAGGAAGCAATCAGCCCCAGCATTTT. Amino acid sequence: CASRGGGGSNQPQHF.

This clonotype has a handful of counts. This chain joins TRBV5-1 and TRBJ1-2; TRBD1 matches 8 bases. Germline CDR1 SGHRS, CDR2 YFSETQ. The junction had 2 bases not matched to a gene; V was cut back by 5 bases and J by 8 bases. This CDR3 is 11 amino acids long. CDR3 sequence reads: CASRRDRGYTF. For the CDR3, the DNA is TGCGCCAGCAGAAGGGACAGGGGCTACACCTTC.

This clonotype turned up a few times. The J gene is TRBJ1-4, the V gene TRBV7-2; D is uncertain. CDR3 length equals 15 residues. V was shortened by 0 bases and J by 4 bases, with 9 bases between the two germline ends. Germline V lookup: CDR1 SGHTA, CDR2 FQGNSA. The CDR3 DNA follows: TGTGCCAGCAGCTTAGCCTGGGCCCGTAATGAAAAACTGTTTTTT. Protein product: CASSLAWARNEKLFF.

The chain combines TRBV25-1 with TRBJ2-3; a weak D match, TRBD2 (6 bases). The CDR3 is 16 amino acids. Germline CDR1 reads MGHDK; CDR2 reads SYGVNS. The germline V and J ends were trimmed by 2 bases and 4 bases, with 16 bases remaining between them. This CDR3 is CASSESAGSLADTQYF. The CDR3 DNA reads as TGTGCCAGCAGTGAAAGCGCGGGGAGCCTCGCAGATACGCAGTATTTT.

The CDR3 coding sequence is TGTGCCAGCAGTTTAGGGGGACAGGGAAGGCAGCCCCAGCATTTT. It specifies CASSLGGQGRQPQHF. This rearrangement joins TRBV12-3 or TRBV12-4 to TRBJ1-5; the match to TRBD1 covers 9 bases. The CDR3 spans 15 residues. J gave up 7 bases and V 1 base, and 5 bases lay outside the gene matches.

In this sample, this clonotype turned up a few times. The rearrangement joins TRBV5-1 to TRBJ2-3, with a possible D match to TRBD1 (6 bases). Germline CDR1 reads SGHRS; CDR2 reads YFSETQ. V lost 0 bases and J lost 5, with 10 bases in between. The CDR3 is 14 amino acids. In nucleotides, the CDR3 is TGCGCCAGCAGCTTGGGAGGGGGAATAGATACGCAGTATTTT. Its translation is CASSLGGGIDTQYF.

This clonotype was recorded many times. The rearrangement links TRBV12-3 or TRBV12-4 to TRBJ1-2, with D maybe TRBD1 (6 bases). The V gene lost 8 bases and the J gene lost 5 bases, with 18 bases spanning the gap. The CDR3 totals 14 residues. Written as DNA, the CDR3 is TGTGCCAGCGGTAGGGGGTCCTTGGGGTATGGCTACACCTTC. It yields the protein CASGRGSLGYGYTF.

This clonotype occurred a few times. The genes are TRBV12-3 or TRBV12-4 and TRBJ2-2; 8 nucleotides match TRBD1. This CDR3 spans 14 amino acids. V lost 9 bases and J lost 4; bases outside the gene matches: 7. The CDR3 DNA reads TGTGCCAGTAGACGACAGGGGTTCACCGGGGAGCTGTTTTTT. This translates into CASRRQGFTGELFF.

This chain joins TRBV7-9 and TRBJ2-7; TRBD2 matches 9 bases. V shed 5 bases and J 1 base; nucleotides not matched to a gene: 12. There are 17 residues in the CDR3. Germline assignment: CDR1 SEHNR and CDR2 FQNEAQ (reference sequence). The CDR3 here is CASSPQRLAGRSYEQYF. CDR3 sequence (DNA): TGTGCCAGCAGCCCCCAGAGGCTAGCGGGGAGGTCCTACGAGCAGTACTTC.

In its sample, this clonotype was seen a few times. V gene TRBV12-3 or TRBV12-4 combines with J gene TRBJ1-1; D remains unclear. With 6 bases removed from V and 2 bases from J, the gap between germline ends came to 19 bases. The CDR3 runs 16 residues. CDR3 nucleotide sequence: TGTGCCAGCAGCCCATCCATGCCCCCAGCAAACACTGAAGCTTTCTTT. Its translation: CASSPSMPPANTEAFF.

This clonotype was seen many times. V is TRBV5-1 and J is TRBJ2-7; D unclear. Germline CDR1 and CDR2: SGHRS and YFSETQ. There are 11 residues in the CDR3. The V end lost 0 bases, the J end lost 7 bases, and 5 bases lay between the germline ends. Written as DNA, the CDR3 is TGCGCCAGCAGCTTGGATAGAGAGCAGTACTTC. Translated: CASSLDREQYF.

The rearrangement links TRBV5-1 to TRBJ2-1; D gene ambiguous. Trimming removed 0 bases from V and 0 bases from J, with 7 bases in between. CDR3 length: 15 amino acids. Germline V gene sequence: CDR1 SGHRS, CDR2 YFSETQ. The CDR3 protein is CASSLVYSSYNEQFF. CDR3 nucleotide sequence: TGCGCCAGCAGCTTGGTCTACTCCTCCTACAATGAGCAGTTCTTC.